The 3 T cell receptor beta chains listed next were all sequenced from one sample in a study of CD8+CD57+ T cells in acquired aplastic anemia. The study profiled TCR beta VDJ and CDR3 using genomic DNA as template. Each CDR3 protein is one row after TCRdb ran MiXCR on the reads. The data contain 200,000 or so distinct CDR3 sequences, around 65% of them singletons. Source material: sorted CD4+, CD8+, or CD8+CD57+ T cells (not recorded which) from PBMCs. Every receptor here comes from a human donor with severe aplastic anemia or a healthy control (not recorded which).

Regarding this clonotype: The CDR3 carries no conserved terminal phenylalanine or tryptophan, so it likely arises from a read error. Because the CDR3's place on the DNA is in doubt, the DNA is left out and the CDR3 is given as listed by TCRdb. This chain uses TRBV12-3 or TRBV12-4 with TRBJ1-2; no check of the table's D call, TRBD1, against the DNA was made. The CDR3 numbers 8 amino acids, ends counted. The CDR3 protein is CASSLEGQ.

The gene calls are TRBV29-1 and TRBJ1-1; TRBD1 agrees at 7 bases. This CDR3 contains 11 residues. With V trimmed by 6 bases and J by 8 bases, 6 bases remained unmatched. From germline, CDR1 is SQVTM and CDR2 ANQGSEA. The chain's CDR3 is CSVDREVEAFF. Here the CDR3 DNA reads TGCAGCGTCGACAGGGAGGTAGAAGCTTTCTTT.

The V call is TRBV2, the J call TRBJ2-3, with unresolved D. Germline V CDR1 and CDR2: SNHLY, FYNNEI. V gave up 9 bases and J gave up 0 bases, with 7 bases separating them. CDR3 size: 12 residues. CDR3 coding DNA: TGTGCCAGAGCACTTAGCACAGATACGCAGTATTTT. Translating it yields CARALSTDTQYF.